This T cell receptor beta chain was identified during a study of shared clonotypes between healthy human individuals. This CDR3 is 16 amino acids long. V gave up 6 bases and J gave up 6 bases; unmatched junction bases: 12. The V gene's germline CDR1 is MGHDK and CDR2 SYGVNS. This clone has just one count. CD45RO-negative, CCR7-positively selected cells formed the naive CD8 fraction, excluding terminally differentiated effector memory CD45RA+ cells. Data came from immunoSEQ multiplex PCR; TCRdb stores just in-frame clones and leaves some out. This sample has about 700,000 clones; about 91% occur once, and the top ten carry approximately 24%.

V gene TRBV25-1 combines with J gene TRBJ2-2; 8 bases are shared with TRBD1. This receptor was obtained from a man younger than 45 in good health. Input material: naive CD8+ T cells sorted from blood. The CDR3 loop is CASSFKTGALAGELFF. CDR3 DNA sequence: TGTGCCAGCAGCTTCAAGACAGGGGCCCTCGCCGGGGAGCTGTTTTTT.